This is a list of T cell receptor beta chains from one sample in a study of T-cell reconstitution after alpha-beta-depleted transplantation in children. TCRdb recomputed calls from the PCR reads with MiXCR, one row per CDR3 protein. The top ten clones hold 5% to 7% of a sample with 200,000 to 250,000 distinct CDR3 sequences, around 9.5% of them seen once. This sample comprised PBMCs from the stem cell graft donor, obtained from the stem cell graft. Source of these receptors: a human donor who donated a stem cell graft to a child with acute lymphoblastic leukemia. Each CDR3 is given with its conserved first and last residue.

15 | TRBJ2-2 | TRBV5-5 | CASSLIRAGAGELFF
17 | TRBJ2-6 | TRBV7-2 | CASSRGWGLTGANVLTF
15 | TRBJ2-3 | TRBV25-1 | CASSERNRPTDTQYF
15 | TRBJ2-5 | TRBV5-1 | CASSFSGGAGETQYF
17 | TRBJ1-1 | TRBV4-3 | CASSQDLGAGSGTEAFF
17 | TRBJ1-2 | TRBV6-5 | CASSYSTPYYPNYGYTF
14 | TRBJ2-7 | TRBV27 | CASRPRGTNYEQYF
14 | TRBJ2-7 | TRBV12-3/TRBV12-4 | CASSPRDGSYEQYF
13 | TRBJ2-7 | TRBV19 | CASSNGRGIEQYF
15 | TRBJ1-5 | TRBV6-1 | CASRATGGQNQPQHF
13 | TRBJ2-7 | TRBV5-1 | CASSPTEAYEQYF
20 | TRBJ2-7 | TRBV11-2 | CASSSGGGTFKGGTKREQYF
14 | TRBJ1-1 | TRBV12-3/TRBV12-4 | CASSLDSAGTEAFF
15 | TRBJ1-3 | TRBV19 | CASREDRNSGNTIYF
13 | TRBJ2-5 | TRBV28 | CASSQPSMETQYF
14 | TRBJ2-3 | TRBV7-7 | CASSLRRAMDTQYF
13 | TRBJ2-5 | TRBV28 | CASTRQGLKTQYF
15 | TRBJ2-1 | TRBV6-4 | CASSVTSGENNEQFF
16 | TRBJ2-5 | TRBV12-3/TRBV12-4 | CASSLSGQGGQETQYF
13 | TRBJ1-4 | TRBV7-2 | CASKRTGNEKLFF
15 | TRBJ1-6 | TRBV5-4 | CASSSEQGAQSPLHF
14 | TRBJ2-7 | TRBV5-1 | CASSLEGPPYEQYF
16 | TRBJ2-3 | TRBV20-1 | CSANSFTSGVTDTQYF